This TCR beta chain was identified in a study of identical twins. Findings of the study overall: Abundant cord blood beta clonotypes carried fewer insertions; memory repertoires showed none. Interpretation of the results relied on cross-sectional statistical analysis and not on following the same donors.

Via MiXCR, TCRdb re-called the 5' RACE reads, giving one row per CDR3 protein. The sample shows hundreds of thousands of distinct CDR3 sequences, 15% to 20% of them seen only once. The table lists this clonotype with a few counts. Its antigen is as yet unknown. CDR1 and CDR2 (germline): DFQATT, SNEGSKA (reference sequence). The CDR3 spans 15 residues. The trim removed 6 bases at V and 0 bases at J, leaving 6 bases unmatched. A further study also used this sample, focusing on T cells expressing NK-cell markers. That publication notes: The TCR beta repertoires were obtained from sorted CD3+CD56+NKG2C+, CD3+CD56+NKG2C- and CD3+CD56-NKG2C+ T cells. Questions lingered over whether expanded NKG2C+ T cell clones were HCMV-specific.

Sequencing used PBMCs. This TCR came from a woman between 18 and 29 years old in good health. The gene calls are TRBV20-1 and TRBJ2-3; 10 positions agree with TRBD2. The CDR3 sequence: CSAWASGGSTDTQYF. The CDR3 DNA follows: TGCAGTGCCTGGGCTAGCGGGGGTAGCACAGATACGCAGTATTTT.